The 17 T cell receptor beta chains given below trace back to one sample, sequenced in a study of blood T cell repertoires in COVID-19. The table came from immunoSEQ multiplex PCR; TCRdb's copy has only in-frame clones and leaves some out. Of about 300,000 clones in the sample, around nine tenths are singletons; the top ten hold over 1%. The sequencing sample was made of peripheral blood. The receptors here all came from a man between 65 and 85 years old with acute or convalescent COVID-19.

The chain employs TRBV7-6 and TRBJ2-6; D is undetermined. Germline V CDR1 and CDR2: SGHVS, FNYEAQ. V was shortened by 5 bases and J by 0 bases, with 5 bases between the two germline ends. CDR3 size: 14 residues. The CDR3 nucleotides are TGTGCCAGCAGCCCCATCTCTGGGGCCAACGTCCTGACTTTC. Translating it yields CASSPISGANVLTF.

The CDR3 DNA reads TGTGCCAGCAGCTTAGTTGCGGGGGGCGATGGGGGCTACACCTTC. Translation gives CASSLVAGGDGGYTF. This chain joins TRBV7-2 and TRBJ1-2, with D perhaps TRBD1 (6 bases). CDR3 size: 15 residues. Deletions cut 1 base from V and 8 bases from J, with 17 bases between. The germline V gene encodes CDR1 SGHTA and CDR2 FQGNSA.

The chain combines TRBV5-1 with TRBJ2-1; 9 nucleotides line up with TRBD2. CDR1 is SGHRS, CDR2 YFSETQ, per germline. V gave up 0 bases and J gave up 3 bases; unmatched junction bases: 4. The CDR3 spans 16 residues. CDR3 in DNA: TGCGCCAGCAGCTTGGATCAGCGGGGGGACTACAATGAGCAGTTCTTC. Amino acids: CASSLDQRGDYNEQFF.

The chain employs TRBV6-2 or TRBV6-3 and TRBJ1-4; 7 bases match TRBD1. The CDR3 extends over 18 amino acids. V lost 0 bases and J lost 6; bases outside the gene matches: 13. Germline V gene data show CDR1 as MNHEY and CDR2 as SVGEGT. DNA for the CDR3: TGTGCCAGCAGTTACTCGACAGGGAGGATCTGTCCGGATGAAAAACTGTTTTTT. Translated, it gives CASSYSTGRICPDEKLFF.

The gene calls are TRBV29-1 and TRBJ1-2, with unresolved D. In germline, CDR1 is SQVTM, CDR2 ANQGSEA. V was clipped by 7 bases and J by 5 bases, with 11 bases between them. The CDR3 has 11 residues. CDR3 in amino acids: CSESEAYGYTF. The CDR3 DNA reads TGCAGCGAGTCAGAGGCTTATGGCTACACCTTC.

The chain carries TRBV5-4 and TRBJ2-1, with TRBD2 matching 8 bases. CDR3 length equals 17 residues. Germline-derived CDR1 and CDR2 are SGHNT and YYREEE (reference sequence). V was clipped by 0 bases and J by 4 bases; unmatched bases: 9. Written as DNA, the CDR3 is TGTGCCAGCAGCTTGGCGACCACTAGCGGTACTTACAATGAGCAGTTCTTC. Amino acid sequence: CASSLATTSGTYNEQFF.

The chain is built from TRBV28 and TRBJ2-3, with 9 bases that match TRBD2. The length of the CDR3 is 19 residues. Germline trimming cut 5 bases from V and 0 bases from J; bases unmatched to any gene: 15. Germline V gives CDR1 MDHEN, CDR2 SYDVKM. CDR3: CASSAFGAGGSSSTDTQYF. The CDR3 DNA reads TGTGCCAGCAGTGCGTTTGGAGCGGGGGGTTCATCTAGCACAGATACGCAGTATTTT.

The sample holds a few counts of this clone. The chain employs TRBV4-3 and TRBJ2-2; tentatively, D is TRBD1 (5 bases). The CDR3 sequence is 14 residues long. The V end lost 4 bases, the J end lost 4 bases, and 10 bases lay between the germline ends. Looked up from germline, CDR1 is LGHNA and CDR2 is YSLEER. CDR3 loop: CASSRQSATGELFF. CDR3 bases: TGCGCCAGCAGCCGACAGAGTGCCACCGGGGAGCTGTTTTTT.

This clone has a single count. CDR3 nucleotide sequence: TGTGCCAGCAGTTCAACACCGGGACACCTGAACTATGGCTACACCTTC. This gives the protein CASSSTPGHLNYGYTF. This rearrangement joins TRBV28 to TRBJ1-2; a possible D gene is TRBD1 (6 bases). Germline lookup yields CDR1 MDHEN and CDR2 SYDVKM. V lost 4 bases and J lost 2, with 17 bases in between. There are 16 residues in the CDR3.

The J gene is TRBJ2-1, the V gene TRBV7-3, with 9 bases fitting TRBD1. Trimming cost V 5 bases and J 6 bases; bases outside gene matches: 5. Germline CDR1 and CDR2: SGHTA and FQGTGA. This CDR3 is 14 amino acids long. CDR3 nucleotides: TGTGCCAGCAGCGTAGGGACAGGGCCCAATGAGCAGTTCTTC. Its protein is CASSVGTGPNEQFF.

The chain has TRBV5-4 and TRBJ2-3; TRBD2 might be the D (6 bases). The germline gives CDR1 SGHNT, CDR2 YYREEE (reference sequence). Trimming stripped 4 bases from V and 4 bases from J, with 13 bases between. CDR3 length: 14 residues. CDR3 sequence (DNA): TGTGCCAGCAGCACCGGGACTCAGGCAGATACGCAGTATTTT. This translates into CASSTGTQADTQYF.

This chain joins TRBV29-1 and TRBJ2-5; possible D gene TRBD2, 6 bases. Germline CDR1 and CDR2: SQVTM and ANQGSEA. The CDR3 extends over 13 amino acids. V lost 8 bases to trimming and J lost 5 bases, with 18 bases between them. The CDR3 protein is CSSLPGEEETQYF. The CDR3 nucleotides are TGCAGCTCCCTCCCCGGGGAGGAGGAGACCCAGTACTTC.

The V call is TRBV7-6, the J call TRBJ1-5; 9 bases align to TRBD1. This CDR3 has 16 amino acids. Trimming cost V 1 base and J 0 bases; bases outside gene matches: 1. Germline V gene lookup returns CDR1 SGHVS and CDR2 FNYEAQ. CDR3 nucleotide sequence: TGTGCCAGCAGCTTAGGGACAGGGGATAGCAATCAGCCCCAGCATTTT. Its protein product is CASSLGTGDSNQPQHF.

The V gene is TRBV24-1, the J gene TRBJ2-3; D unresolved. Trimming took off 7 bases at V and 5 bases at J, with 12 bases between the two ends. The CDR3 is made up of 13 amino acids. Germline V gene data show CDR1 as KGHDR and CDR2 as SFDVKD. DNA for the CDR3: TGTGCCACCAGACCCGGAGTGCGAGATACGCAGTATTTT. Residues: CATRPGVRDTQYF.

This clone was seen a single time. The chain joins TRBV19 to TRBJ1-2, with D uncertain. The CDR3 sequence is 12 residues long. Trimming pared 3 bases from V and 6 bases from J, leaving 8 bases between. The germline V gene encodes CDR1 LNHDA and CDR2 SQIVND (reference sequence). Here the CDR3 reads CASSIEGHGYTF. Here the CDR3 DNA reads TGTGCCAGTAGTATCGAGGGTCATGGCTACACCTTC.

This CDR3 reads CATSGGTSGLPGGINEQFF. The CDR3 DNA reads TGTGCCACCAGTGGCGGGACTAGCGGGTTGCCCGGGGGAATAAATGAGCAGTTCTTC. The V and J genes are TRBV24-1 and TRBJ2-1; 12 nucleotides align to TRBD2. The germline CDR1 and CDR2 sequences are KGHDR and SFDVKD. This CDR3 is 19 amino acids long. Germline trimming cut 5 bases from V and 7 bases from J; bases unmatched to any gene: 17.

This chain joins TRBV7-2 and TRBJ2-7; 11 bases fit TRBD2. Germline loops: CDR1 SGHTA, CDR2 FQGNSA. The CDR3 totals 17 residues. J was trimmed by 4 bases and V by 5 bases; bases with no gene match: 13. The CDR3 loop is CASSPAGTSGGFYEQYF. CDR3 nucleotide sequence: TGTGCCAGCAGCCCGGCGGGGACTAGCGGAGGATTTTACGAGCAGTACTTC.